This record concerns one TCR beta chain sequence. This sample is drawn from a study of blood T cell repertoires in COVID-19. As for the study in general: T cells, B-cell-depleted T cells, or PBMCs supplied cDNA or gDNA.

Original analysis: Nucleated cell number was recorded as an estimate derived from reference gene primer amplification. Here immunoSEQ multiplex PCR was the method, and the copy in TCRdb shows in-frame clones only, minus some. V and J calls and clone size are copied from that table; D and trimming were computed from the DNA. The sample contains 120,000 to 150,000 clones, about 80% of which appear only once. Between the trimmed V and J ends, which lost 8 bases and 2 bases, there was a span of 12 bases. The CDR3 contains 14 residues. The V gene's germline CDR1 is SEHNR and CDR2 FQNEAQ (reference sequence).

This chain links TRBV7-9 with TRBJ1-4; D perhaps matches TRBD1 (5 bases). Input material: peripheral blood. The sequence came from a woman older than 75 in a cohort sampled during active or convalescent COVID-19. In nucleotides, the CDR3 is TGTGCCAGCGGAGCTCAGGGCACTAATGAAAAACTGTTTTTT. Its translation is CASGAQGTNEKLFF.